The 4 T cell receptor beta chains in this list originate from one sample, sequenced in a study of T-cell memory formation after mild COVID-19. TCRdb reprocessed the 5' RACE reads with MiXCR, giving one entry per CDR3 protein. The sample records 540,000 or so distinct CDR3 sequences, roughly 22% being singletons. Sequencing was performed on PBMCs or a T cell subset sorted from them (not recorded which). The receptor set was obtained from an adult woman who had mild COVID-19 (a few samples of this study predate the infection). Cell type and time point are not known.

This clonotype has just a few counts. V gene TRBV24-1 combines with J gene TRBJ2-7, with D perhaps matching TRBD2 (5 bases). Germline-derived CDR1 and CDR2 are KGHDR and SFDVKD. V was trimmed by 1 base and J by 7 bases, leaving 13 bases between them. CDR3 size: 14 residues. This CDR3 is CATSDFERAGEQYF. CDR3 DNA sequence: TGTGCCACCAGTGATTTCGAGAGGGCCGGAGAGCAGTACTTC.

V is TRBV2 and J is TRBJ2-7, with 9 bases aligning to TRBD1. CDR3 length: 14 amino acids. The trim removed 6 bases at V and 5 bases at J, leaving 8 bases unmatched. CDR1 and CDR2 (germline): SNHLY, FYNNEI. The CDR3 DNA follows: TGTGCCAGCAGGCCGGGACAGGGTTTCCACGAGCAGTACTTC. Translation gives CASRPGQGFHEQYF.

Only a few counts were recorded for this clonotype. The rearrangement joins TRBV14 to TRBJ2-1; no clear D. V lost 1 base, J lost 4 bases, and 11 bases lay in between. This CDR3 has 15 amino acids. In germline, CDR1 is SGHDN, CDR2 FVKESK. For the CDR3, the DNA is TGTGCCAGCAGCCAAGCGCTCAGTACATACAATGAGCAGTTCTTC. This sequence encodes CASSQALSTYNEQFF.

The V and J genes are TRBV2 and TRBJ2-5, with TRBD1 matching 7 bases. The CDR3 consists of 14 residues. Germline V lookup: CDR1 SNHLY, CDR2 FYNNEI. V lost 6 bases and J lost 6; bases outside the gene matches: 10. For the CDR3, the DNA is TGTGCCAGCAGGGATGACAGGGTTGAAAAGACCCAGTACTTC. It encodes CASRDDRVEKTQYF.